This TCR beta chain was found in a study of OX40 agonist ivuxolimab in advanced cancers. General study points: At 0.1 to 3.0 mg/kg and by week 6, CD4+ and CD8+ T cells in the blood had expanded clonally. In general, CD8+ T cells held more expanded clones than CD4+ did, on average. Among some nonresponders, normalized T-cell clonal expansion was also low.

People who had autoimmune disease history or systemic immunosuppression were excluded. With respect to this clone: No antigen is known for it.

TCRdb's table, derived via immunoSEQ multiplex PCR, lists solely in-frame clones and lacks some. The data contain about 22,000 clones, around 79% of them singletons. The TCR comes from an adult with an advanced solid tumor such as melanoma, head and neck, liver or kidney cancer. Material: CD4+ or CD8+ T cells sorted from blood, obtained in a trial of the OX40 agonist ivuxolimab.

The CDR3 coding sequence is TGCGCCAGCAGTCAACTTTCGGGTGAGTACGAGCAGTACTTC. Its protein is CASSQLSGEYEQYF. The chain has TRBV23-1 and TRBJ2-7; no firm D call. TRBV23-1 is an ORF, and what it does is uncertain. The CDR3 loop spans 14 amino acids. V was trimmed by 2 bases and J by 4 bases, leaving 12 bases between them.